One sample yielded the 20 T cell receptor beta chains listed below, sequenced in a study of blood T cells in healthy people across ages. It was with a sample-barcoded 5' primer and a J-beta primer mix that a second PCR of roughly 7 to 12 cycles was run. Each CDR3 protein is one row after TCRdb ran MiXCR on the 5' RACE reads. The sample carries about 1.1 million distinct CDR3 sequences, roughly two fifths recorded once. The sequenced sample consisted of blood. The receptor set was obtained from a man aged 18 to 35 in good health.

This clonotype appeared once. V and J are TRBV7-6 and TRBJ1-4, with D tentatively TRBD1 (5 bases). The CDR3 covers 14 residues. Trimming shortened V by 5 bases and J by 6 bases, and 13 bases separated the two germline ends. Germline V lookup: CDR1 SGHVS, CDR2 FNYEAQ. Here the CDR3 reads CASSPGAVHEKLFF. DNA for the CDR3: TGTGCCAGCAGCCCCGGGGCAGTCCATGAAAAACTGTTTTTT.

The chain recombines TRBV18 with TRBJ2-3, with 7 bases fitting TRBD2. The CDR3 loop spans 16 amino acids. CDR1 is KGHSH, CDR2 LQKENI, per germline. J gave up 0 bases and V 6 bases, and 9 bases lay outside the gene matches. The CDR3, as DNA: TGTGCCAGCTCCCCGACCGAGCGGGGCAGCACAGATACGCAGTATTTT. As protein: CASSPTERGSTDTQYF.

This clonotype was seen a few times. The chain is built from TRBV6-6 and TRBJ1-1, with D possibly being TRBD1 (5 bases). Germline CDR1 is MNHNY and CDR2 is SVGAGI (reference sequence). The CDR3 covers 13 residues. V was pared by 7 bases and J by 1 base, with 10 bases between. The CDR3 DNA sequence: TGTGCCAGCACGGGGGGACCGAACACTGAAGCTTTCTTT. Translation: CASTGGPNTEAFF.

This rearrangement joins TRBV12-5 to TRBJ1-2; D is undetermined. This CDR3 has 16 residues. V lost 0 bases and J lost 1, with 12 bases in between. The V gene's germline CDR1 is LGHNT and CDR2 FRNRAP. The CDR3 protein is CASGLVVVEHNYGYTF. The CDR3 nucleotides are TGTGCTAGTGGTTTGGTAGTTGTTGAACATAACTATGGCTACACCTTC.

The chain carries TRBV7-2 and TRBJ2-3, with D unclear. This CDR3 has 12 residues. The germline V and J ends were trimmed by 11 bases and 6 bases, with 15 bases remaining between them. Germline CDR1 SGHTA, CDR2 FQGNSA. The CDR3 reads CAGTLRDDTQYF. As DNA, the CDR3 is TGTGCCGGCACCCTTCGTGACGATACGCAGTATTTT.

This clonotype was seen a handful of times. This rearrangement joins TRBV7-3 to TRBJ2-6, with D possibly being TRBD1 or TRBD2 (5 bases each). Trimming removed 1 base from V and 4 bases from J, with 14 bases in between. Germline CDR1 reads SGHTA; CDR2 reads FQGTGA. The CDR3 contains 17 residues. This chain's CDR3 is CASSLNIRGVGANVLTF. CDR3 in DNA: TGTGCCAGCAGCTTAAATATCCGAGGGGTCGGGGCCAACGTCCTGACTTTC.

CDR3 sequence (DNA): TGTGCCAGCAGCTTAGTGACAGGTGAAAACATTCAGTACTTC. This sequence encodes CASSLVTGENIQYF. This sequence joins TRBV7-9 and TRBJ2-4; possibly TRBD1 for D (6 bases). The V end lost 1 base, the J end lost 5 bases, and 9 bases lay between the germline ends. From germline, CDR1 is SEHNR and CDR2 FQNEAQ (reference sequence). This CDR3 comprises 14 residues.

This clonotype was observed at least ten times. The chain recombines TRBV12-3 or TRBV12-4 with TRBJ2-3, with D uncertain. The CDR3 contains 12 residues. The V and J ends lost 6 bases and 7 bases respectively, with 11 bases between them. As DNA, the CDR3 is TGTGCCAGCAGCCCCGACGCGTATACGCAGTATTTT. This gives the protein CASSPDAYTQYF.

This rearrangement joins TRBV19 to TRBJ1-1, with D possibly matching TRBD1 (6 bases). Trimming left V 3 bases short and J 6 bases short, with 14 bases between. The CDR3 loop spans 14 amino acids. Germline V gene lookup returns CDR1 LNHDA and CDR2 SQIVND (reference sequence). The CDR3 is CASSMVGTWPEAFF. DNA of the CDR3: TGTGCCAGTAGTATGGTGGGGACATGGCCTGAAGCTTTCTTT.

V usage is TRBV27 and J usage is TRBJ2-3, with D possibly being TRBD1 (6 bases). V shed 5 bases and J shed 5 bases, with 23 bases lying between them. Germline CDR1 reads MNHEY; CDR2 reads SMNVEV (reference sequence). This CDR3 is 17 amino acids long. CDR3 amino acids: CASSEVMGANPRDTQYF. The CDR3 DNA reads as TGTGCCAGCAGTGAGGTTATGGGGGCGAACCCCCGAGATACGCAGTATTTT.

V is TRBV4-3 and J is TRBJ2-2; D remains unclear. CDR1 LGHNA and CDR2 YSLEER come from the germline V gene. CDR3 size: 14 residues. V was trimmed by 1 base and J by 4 bases, leaving 7 bases between them. Written as DNA, the CDR3 is TGCGCCAGCAGCCAAGGACCCATCACCGGGGAGCTGTTTTTT. Encoded protein: CASSQGPITGELFF.

Comment on this clonotype: Compared with germline, one end of the junction differs, possibly owing to a read error. V gene TRBV12-3 or TRBV12-4 combines with J gene TRBJ1-6; perhaps TRBD1 as D (5 bases). The CDR3 sequence is 14 residues long. CDR3 residues: CASSMQGEDSPLHF. CDR3 DNA: TGTGCCAGCAGTATGCAGGGAGAGGATTCGCCCCTCCACTTT.

This clonotype came up a few times. The rearrangement joins TRBV4-3 to TRBJ1-1, with TRBD1 matching 7 bases. From germline, CDR1 is LGHNA and CDR2 YSLEER. This CDR3 spans 17 amino acids. With 1 base clipped from V and 2 bases from J, the junction kept 10 bases outside the gene matches. The CDR3 spells CASSQGQGEGLNTEAFF. The CDR3 nucleotides read TGCGCCAGCAGCCAAGGACAGGGCGAAGGGTTAAACACTGAAGCTTTCTTT.

The V and J genes are TRBV20-1 and TRBJ2-5; 9 positions agree with TRBD2. The length of the CDR3 is 17 residues. V trimming: 0 bases; J trimming: 1 base; junction bases outside the gene matches: 9. Germline V gene lookup returns CDR1 DFQATT and CDR2 SNEGSKA (reference sequence). CDR3 loop: CSARDLQREDFQETQYF. The CDR3 DNA sequence: TGCAGTGCTAGAGATCTACAGCGGGAGGATTTCCAAGAGACCCAGTACTTC.

This clonotype showed up just a few times. This rearrangement joins TRBV3-1 to TRBJ2-7; D unclear. The CDR3 totals 15 residues. V lost 1 base and J lost 3, with 13 bases in between. Germline CDR1 LGHDT, CDR2 YNNKEL (reference sequence). In DNA form, the CDR3 reads TGTGCCAGCAGCCAAGGAAGCAGAACTTACTACGAGCAGTACTTC. It is translated as CASSQGSRTYYEQYF.

In the case of this clonotype: With a much larger clone just one base away, this may be a read error. The chain combines TRBV7-9 with TRBJ1-1, with D possibly being TRBD1 (5 bases). V was trimmed by 8 bases and J by 4 bases, leaving 20 bases between them. The CDR3 spans 15 residues. Germline assignment: CDR1 SEHNR and CDR2 FQNEAQ (reference sequence). Written as DNA, the CDR3 is TGTGCCAGCCGGGGACGGAGGATTGGGCCCACTGAAGCTTTCTTT. Translating it yields CASRGRRIGPTEAFF.

Turning to this clonotype: This may be a read error: a much more frequent sequence differs by one nucleotide. J is TRBJ1-2 and V is TRBV6-5, with D tentatively TRBD1 (5 bases). V was trimmed by 0 bases and J by 1 base, leaving 6 bases between them. Germline lookup yields CDR1 MNHEY and CDR2 SVGAGI. CDR3 length: 14 residues. CDR3 DNA sequence: TGTGCCAGCAGTTACTCGACAGATAACTATGGCTACACCTTC. It encodes CASSYSTDNYGYTF.

The chain carries TRBV27 and TRBJ2-3; D gene ambiguous. The CDR3 has 16 amino acids. Germline V gives CDR1 MNHEY, CDR2 SMNVEV (reference sequence). V was pared by 5 bases and J by 0 bases, with 15 bases between. The chain's CDR3 is CASSPSPRPSTDTQYF. CDR3 in DNA: TGTGCCAGCAGTCCCTCCCCCCGCCCTAGCACAGATACGCAGTATTTT.

The rearrangement links TRBV12-3 or TRBV12-4 to TRBJ2-5; D possibly corresponds to TRBD2 (7 bases). Between the trimmed V and J ends, which lost 2 bases and 11 bases, there was a span of 21 bases. The CDR3 is 15 amino acids. Here the CDR3 reads CASSLLGGRNNEQYF. CDR3 coding DNA: TGTGCCAGCAGTTTACTCGGGGGGCGTAACAATGAGCAGTACTTC.

This rearrangement joins TRBV20-1 to TRBJ2-7; 8 bases align to TRBD1. The closer fit of TRBJ2-5 to the DNA end suggests the J call may be wrong. The V gene's germline CDR1 is DFQATT and CDR2 SNEGSKA (reference sequence). The CDR3 has 14 residues. CDR3 loop: CSARGTGYWETQYF. CDR3 nucleotides: TGCAGTGCTAGAGGGACAGGGTACTGGGAGACCCAGTACTTC.